One and the same sample provided the 11 T cell receptor beta chains below, sequenced in a study of cytotoxic CD8 clonotypes in ibrutinib-treated CLL. Profiled with immunoSEQ multiplex PCR; TCRdb holds only in-frame clones, not every one. The sample consists of fewer than 150,000 clones, roughly 80% of them appearing once. The input for sequencing was PBMCs, taken after 24 months of ibrutinib treatment. These receptors all stem from a human donor with chronic lymphocytic leukemia.

The J gene is TRBJ2-3, the V gene TRBV7-2; tentative D call: TRBD1 (5 bases). Trimming took off 5 bases at V and 0 bases at J, with 9 bases between the two ends. CDR1 and CDR2 (germline): SGHTA, FQGNSA. The length of the CDR3 is 14 residues. CDR3 residues: CASSRTISTDTQYF. The CDR3 nucleotides are TGTGCCAGCAGCCGGACAATAAGCACAGATACGCAGTATTTT.

The genes are TRBV19 and TRBJ1-1, with D possibly matching TRBD1 (5 bases). Germline-derived CDR1 and CDR2 are LNHDA and SQIVND (reference sequence). V was shortened by 5 bases and J by 1 base, with 11 bases between the two germline ends. CDR3 length: 14 residues. CDR3 coding DNA: TGTGCCAGTAGTCTCCGAGGGGAGAACACTGAAGCTTTCTTT. This codes for CASSLRGENTEAFF.

This clone has only one observation. The chain combines TRBV19 with TRBJ2-1; 10 bases agree with TRBD1. Germline V lookup: CDR1 LNHDA, CDR2 SQIVND (reference sequence). Trimming at V came to 7 bases and at J to 5 bases, leaving 8 bases not matched to a gene. The CDR3 contains 15 residues. The CDR3 loop reads CASTPRDRGNNEQFF. The CDR3 nucleotides are TGTGCCAGTACTCCCCGGGACAGGGGTAACAATGAGCAGTTCTTC.

This clone has just one count. V is TRBV7-2 and J is TRBJ2-3; TRBD2 matches at 7 bases. CDR1 SGHTA and CDR2 FQGNSA come from the germline V gene. The V and J ends lost 5 bases and 3 bases, in that order; junction bases with no gene match: 8. The CDR3 is 15 residues long. The CDR3 DNA reads TGTGCCAGCAGCCTACTGGGGGGGAGGACAGATACGCAGTATTTT. Translated: CASSLLGGRTDTQYF.

V and J are TRBV6-5 and TRBJ1-4; 7 nucleotides match TRBD1. The CDR3 has 15 amino acids. The germline V gene encodes CDR1 MNHEY and CDR2 SVGAGI. The V segment lost 10 bases and the J segment 11 bases; nucleotides outside the gene matches: 19. The CDR3 reads CATRGTGGPVGKLFF. CDR3 in DNA: TGTGCCACCAGGGGGACGGGGGGCCCCGTCGGGAAACTGTTTTTT.

This clone was seen once. This chain uses TRBV4-2 with TRBJ2-1; TRBD1 matches 8 bases. The germline gives CDR1 LGHNA, CDR2 YNFKEQ. This CDR3 comprises 16 residues. J gave up 5 bases and V 2 bases, and 8 bases lay outside the gene matches. The CDR3 bases are TGTGCCAGCAGCCAAAAAGACAGGGGCGAACACAATGAGCAGTTCTTC. It encodes CASSQKDRGEHNEQFF.

The chain links TRBV6-1 to TRBJ2-1, with 11 bases matching TRBD2. J lost 8 bases, V lost 7 bases, and 10 bases had no gene match. The CDR3 is made up of 15 amino acids. CDR1 and CDR2 from the germline V gene are MNHNS and SASEGT. The CDR3 DNA follows: TGTGCCAGCATGGCTACTAGCGGGGGAGGGGATGAGCAGTTCTTC. This sequence encodes CASMATSGGGDEQFF.

V and J are TRBV28 and TRBJ1-1, with no clear D. In germline, CDR1 is MDHEN, CDR2 SYDVKM. The CDR3 contains 15 residues. The germline V and J ends were trimmed by 5 bases and 1 base, with 14 bases remaining between them. In DNA form, the CDR3 reads TGTGCCAGCAGTCTCGGCCTTGGCAGGAACACTGAAGCTTTCTTT. Its protein is CASSLGLGRNTEAFF.

The chain is built from TRBV5-6 and TRBJ1-5, with D perhaps matching TRBD1 (6 bases). Germline V gene lookup returns CDR1 SGHDT and CDR2 YYEEEE. The CDR3 has 15 residues. V was cut by 3 bases and J by 5 bases, with 15 bases left in between. CDR3 DNA: TGTGCCAGCAGCTCTCCCGGGACAAGAGATCAGCCCCAGCATTTT. Translation: CASSSPGTRDQPQHF.

V gene TRBV27 combines with J gene TRBJ1-5; D ambiguous. V lost 7 bases and J 0 bases, leaving 10 bases between the germline ends. Germline lookup yields CDR1 MNHEY and CDR2 SMNVEV (reference sequence). The CDR3 covers 14 residues. CDR3 bases: TGTGCCAGCATTGAGAGAGATAGCAATCAGCCCCAGCATTTT. It codes for CASIERDSNQPQHF.

This chain links TRBV5-6 with TRBJ1-5; 9 nucleotides align to TRBD1. V shed 3 bases, J shed 4 bases, and the junction held 8 bases outside the gene matches. The CDR3 consists of 16 residues. Germline CDR1 reads SGHDT; CDR2 reads YYEEEE. The CDR3 DNA follows: TGTGCCAGCAGCTATGGACAGGGGTCGGGGAATCAGCCCCAGCATTTT. Translating it yields CASSYGQGSGNQPQHF.